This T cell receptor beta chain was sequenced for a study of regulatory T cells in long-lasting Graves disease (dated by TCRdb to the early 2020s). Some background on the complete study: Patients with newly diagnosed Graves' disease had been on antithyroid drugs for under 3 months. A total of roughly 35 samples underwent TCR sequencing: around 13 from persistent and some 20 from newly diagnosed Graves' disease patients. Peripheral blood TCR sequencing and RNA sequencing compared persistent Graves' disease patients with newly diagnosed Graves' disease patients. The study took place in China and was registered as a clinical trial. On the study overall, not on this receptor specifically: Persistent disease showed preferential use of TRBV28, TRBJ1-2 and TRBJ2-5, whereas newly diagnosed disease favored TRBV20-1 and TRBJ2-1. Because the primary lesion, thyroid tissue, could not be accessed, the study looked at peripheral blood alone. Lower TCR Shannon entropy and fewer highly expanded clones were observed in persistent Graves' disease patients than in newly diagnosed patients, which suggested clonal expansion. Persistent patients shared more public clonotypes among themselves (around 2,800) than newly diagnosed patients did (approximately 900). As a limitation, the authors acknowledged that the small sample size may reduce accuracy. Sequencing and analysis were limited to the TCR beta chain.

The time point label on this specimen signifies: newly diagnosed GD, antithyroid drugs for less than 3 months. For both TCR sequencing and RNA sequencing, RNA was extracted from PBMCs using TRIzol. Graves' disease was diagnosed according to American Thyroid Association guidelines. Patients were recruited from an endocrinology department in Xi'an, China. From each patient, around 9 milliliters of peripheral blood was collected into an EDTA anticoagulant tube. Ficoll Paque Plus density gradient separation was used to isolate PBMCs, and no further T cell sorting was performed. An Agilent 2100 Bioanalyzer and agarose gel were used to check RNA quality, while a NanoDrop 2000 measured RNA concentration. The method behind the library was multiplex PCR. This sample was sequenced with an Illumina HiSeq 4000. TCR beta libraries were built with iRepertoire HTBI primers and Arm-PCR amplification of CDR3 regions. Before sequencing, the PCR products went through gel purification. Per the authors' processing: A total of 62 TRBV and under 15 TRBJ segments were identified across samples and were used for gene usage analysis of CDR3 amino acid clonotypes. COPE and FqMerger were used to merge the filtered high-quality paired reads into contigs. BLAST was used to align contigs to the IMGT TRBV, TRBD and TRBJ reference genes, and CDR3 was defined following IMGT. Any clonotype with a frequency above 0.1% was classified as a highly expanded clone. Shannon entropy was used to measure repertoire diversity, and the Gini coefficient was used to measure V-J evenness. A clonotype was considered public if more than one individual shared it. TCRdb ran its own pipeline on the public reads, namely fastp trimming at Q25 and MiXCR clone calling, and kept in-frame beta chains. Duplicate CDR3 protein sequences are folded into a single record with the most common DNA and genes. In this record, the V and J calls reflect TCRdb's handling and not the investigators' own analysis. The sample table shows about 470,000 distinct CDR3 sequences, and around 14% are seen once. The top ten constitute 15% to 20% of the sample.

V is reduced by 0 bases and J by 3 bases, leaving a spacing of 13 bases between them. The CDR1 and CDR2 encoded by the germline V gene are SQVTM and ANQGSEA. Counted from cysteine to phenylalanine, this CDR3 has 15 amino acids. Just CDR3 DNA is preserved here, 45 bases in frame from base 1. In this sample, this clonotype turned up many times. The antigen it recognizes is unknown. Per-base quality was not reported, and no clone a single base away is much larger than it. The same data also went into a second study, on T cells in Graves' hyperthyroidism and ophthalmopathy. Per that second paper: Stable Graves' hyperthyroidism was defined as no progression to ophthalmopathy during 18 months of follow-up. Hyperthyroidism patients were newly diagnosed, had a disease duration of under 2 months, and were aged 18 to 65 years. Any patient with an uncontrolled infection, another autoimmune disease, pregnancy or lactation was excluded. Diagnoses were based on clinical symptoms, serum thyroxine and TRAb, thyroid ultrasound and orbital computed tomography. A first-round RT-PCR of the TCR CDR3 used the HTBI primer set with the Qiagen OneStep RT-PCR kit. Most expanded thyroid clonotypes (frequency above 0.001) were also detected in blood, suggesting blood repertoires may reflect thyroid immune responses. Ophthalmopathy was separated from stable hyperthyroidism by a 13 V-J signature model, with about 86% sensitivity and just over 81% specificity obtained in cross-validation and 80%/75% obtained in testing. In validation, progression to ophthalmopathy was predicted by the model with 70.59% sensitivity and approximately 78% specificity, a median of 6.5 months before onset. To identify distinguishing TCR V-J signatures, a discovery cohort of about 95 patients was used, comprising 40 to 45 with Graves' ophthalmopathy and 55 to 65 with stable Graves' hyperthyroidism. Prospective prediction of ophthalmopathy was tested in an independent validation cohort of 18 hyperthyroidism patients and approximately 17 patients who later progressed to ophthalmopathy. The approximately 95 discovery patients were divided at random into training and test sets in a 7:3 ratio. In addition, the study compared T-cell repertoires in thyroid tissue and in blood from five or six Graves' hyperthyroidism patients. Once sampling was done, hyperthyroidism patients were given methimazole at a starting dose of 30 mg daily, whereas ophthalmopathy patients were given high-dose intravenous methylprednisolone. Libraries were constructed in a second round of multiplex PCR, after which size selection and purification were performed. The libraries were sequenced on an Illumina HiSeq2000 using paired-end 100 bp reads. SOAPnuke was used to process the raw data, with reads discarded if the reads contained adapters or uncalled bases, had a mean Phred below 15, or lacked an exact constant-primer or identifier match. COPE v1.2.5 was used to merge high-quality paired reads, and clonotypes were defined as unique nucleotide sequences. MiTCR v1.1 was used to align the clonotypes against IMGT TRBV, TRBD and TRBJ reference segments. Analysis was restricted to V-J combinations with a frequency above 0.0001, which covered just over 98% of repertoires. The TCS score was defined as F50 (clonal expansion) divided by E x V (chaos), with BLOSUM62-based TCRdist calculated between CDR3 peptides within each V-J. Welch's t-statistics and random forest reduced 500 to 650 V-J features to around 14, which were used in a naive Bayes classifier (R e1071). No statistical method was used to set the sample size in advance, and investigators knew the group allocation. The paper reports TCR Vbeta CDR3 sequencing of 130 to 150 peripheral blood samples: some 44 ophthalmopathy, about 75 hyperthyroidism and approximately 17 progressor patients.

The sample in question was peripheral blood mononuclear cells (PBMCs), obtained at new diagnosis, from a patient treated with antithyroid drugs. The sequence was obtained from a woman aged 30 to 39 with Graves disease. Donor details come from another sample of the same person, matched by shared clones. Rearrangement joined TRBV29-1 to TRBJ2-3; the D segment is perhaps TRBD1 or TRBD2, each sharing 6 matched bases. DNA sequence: TGCAGCGTTGAAGATCTCCGAGGGGGGACAGATACGCAGTATTTT. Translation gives CSVEDLRGGTDTQYF.